Shown below are 3 T cell receptor beta chains from a single sample sequenced in a study of blood T cells in healthy people across ages. A second PCR, run for about 6 to 11 cycles, used a sample-barcoded 5' primer plus a J-beta primer mix. TCRdb redid the calling of the 5' RACE reads with MiXCR, one entry per CDR3 protein. This table holds over 600,000 distinct CDR3 sequences, more than 20% found once. The sequenced material came from blood. The receptors were gathered from a man in his 70s in good health.

The sample holds a few counts of this clonotype. The junction departs from germline at one end; a sequencing error may be responsible. The chain employs TRBV6-1 and TRBJ2-5; the D gene could be TRBD1 or TRBD2 (5 bases each). The CDR3 sequence is 12 residues long. The germline V gene has CDR1 MNHNS and CDR2 SASEGT. DNA for the CDR3: TGTGCCAGCAGTGAAGTAAGGGACGGCCCGAACTTC. It specifies CASSEVRDGPNF.

V is TRBV20-1 and J is TRBJ2-7; 8 bases are shared with TRBD2. Per the germline V gene, CDR1 is DFQATT and CDR2 is SNEGSKA (reference sequence). The V gene end was trimmed by 3 bases and the J gene end by 4 bases; junction bases not matched to a gene: 8. The CDR3 consists of 14 residues. CDR3 nucleotides: TGCAGTGCTAGTTGGGGCGCGGGGGGTTACGAGCAGTACTTC. It yields the protein CSASWGAGGYEQYF.

This clonotype came up many times. This chain connects TRBV4-1 to TRBJ2-2; TRBD2 aligns across 7 bases. The CDR3 consists of 18 residues. Germline V gene lookup returns CDR1 MGHRA and CDR2 YSYEKL. Trimming at V came to 4 bases and at J to 1 base, leaving 12 bases not matched to a gene. The CDR3 loop is CASSPRGGGSLNTGELFF. In DNA, the CDR3 is TGCGCCAGCAGCCCGCGGGGTGGCGGGAGTCTGAACACCGGGGAGCTGTTTTTT.